This T cell receptor (beta chain) was sequenced for a study of radiation and T cells in renal cell carcinoma. After removal of 3 bases from V and 5 bases from J, the junction contained 11 bases not matched to a gene. In germline, CDR1 is SEHNR, CDR2 FQNEAQ (reference sequence). This CDR3 is 16 amino acids long. Regarding time point: baseline pretreatment blood. This sample's treatment: 15 Gy SBRT to primary tumor, nephrectomy 4 weeks later. Radiation-treated patients gave blood at baseline, week 2 and week 4. Generated by immunoSEQ multiplex PCR, the TCRdb table keeps only in-frame clones and is missing some. This repertoire shows about 91,000 clones, under 90% found once; its top ten account for around 5.8%.

This specimen consisted of blood, obtained from a patient whose treatment included radiotherapy and nephrectomy. The sequence was obtained from a man aged 60 to 75 with renal cell carcinoma. This chain connects TRBV7-9 to TRBJ2-7; TRBD2 agrees at 9 bases. Here the CDR3 reads CASSFKFSGRLDEQYF. Written as DNA, the CDR3 is TGTGCCAGCAGCTTTAAATTCAGCGGGAGGTTGGACGAGCAGTACTTC.